The 5 T cell receptor beta chains below come from one sample, sequenced in a study of blood T cell repertoires in COVID-19. Measured with immunoSEQ multiplex PCR; TCRdb has only the in-frame clones, and not every one. The data hold about 74,000 clones, with roughly 90% observed a single time. The specimen sequenced was peripheral blood. The receptor set was obtained from a human donor in a cohort sampled during active COVID-19.

A note on this clone: Additional DNA sequences in this sample encode the identical CDR3. The V and J genes are TRBV9 and TRBJ2-7, with a tentative D call TRBD2 (5 bases). The CDR3 has 15 residues. Between the trimmed V and J ends, which lost 0 bases and 0 bases, there was a span of 10 bases. Germline V gene lookup returns CDR1 SGDLS and CDR2 YYNGEE. CDR3 DNA: TGTGCCAGCAGCGTAGGAGCGGCTAGCTCCTACGAGCAGTACTTC. This translates into CASSVGAASSYEQYF.

J is TRBJ2-7 and V is TRBV6-4, with a tentative D call TRBD1 (6 bases). Germline V gives CDR1 MRHNA, CDR2 SNTAGT. CDR3 length: 13 amino acids. V gave up 4 bases and J gave up 6 bases, with 13 bases separating them. CDR3 sequence (DNA): TGTGCCAGCAGTGCTTTTCAGGGGACCGAGCAGTACTTC. Protein sequence: CASSAFQGTEQYF.

V gene TRBV6-2 or TRBV6-3 combines with J gene TRBJ2-5, with D unresolved. Trimming shortened V by 1 base and J by 4 bases, and 7 bases separated the two germline ends. CDR3 length: 13 amino acids. CDR1 MNHEY and CDR2 SVGEGT come from the germline V gene. For the CDR3, the DNA is TGTGCCAGCAGTTACTGGTCAGGAGAGACCCAGTACTTC. This encodes CASSYWSGETQYF.

The CDR3 spells CSVGSLRGSYNEQFF. The CDR3 DNA sequence: TGCAGCGTTGGGTCCCTCCGGGGCTCCTACAATGAGCAGTTCTTC. This chain links TRBV29-1 with TRBJ2-1, with D perhaps matching TRBD2 (5 bases). Germline V gene lookup returns CDR1 SQVTM and CDR2 ANQGSEA. CDR3 size: 15 residues. The ends were cut back, 4 bases at V and 0 bases at J, with 13 bases in the middle.

This clone was observed once. This chain uses TRBV9 with TRBJ1-1, with TRBD1 matching over 8 bases. V was clipped by 0 bases and J by 5 bases; unmatched bases: 3. Germline V gene sequence: CDR1 SGDLS, CDR2 YYNGEE. The CDR3 runs to 14 residues. The CDR3 DNA follows: TGTGCCAGCAGCGTAGTGGACAGGGTAACTGAAGCTTTCTTT. Its translation is CASSVVDRVTEAFF.